The next 30 T cell receptor beta chains were all read from a single sample in a study of cytomegalovirus exposure and HLA in healthy donors. This table comes from immunoSEQ multiplex PCR, and its TCRdb copy is limited to in-frame clones, with some not included. The profile shows about 120,000 clones, approximately 88% of them singletons. Sequenced input: PBMCs. These receptors were taken from a man younger than 30 in good health and CMV-seronegative.

The genes are TRBV2 and TRBJ2-7; TRBD2 is a possible D gene (5 bases). Germline V lookup: CDR1 SNHLY, CDR2 FYNNEI. There are 16 residues in the CDR3. V gave up 0 bases and J gave up 3 bases, with 15 bases separating them. CDR3 amino acids: CASSEALAGVYYEQYF. The DNA for the CDR3 is TGTGCCAGCAGTGAAGCGCTCGCCGGGGTCTACTACGAGCAGTACTTC.

For the CDR3, the DNA is TGTGCCAGCAGTGTAATCCCTGAAGCTTTCTTT. It specifies CASSVIPEAFF. This rearrangement joins TRBV2 to TRBJ1-1, with D uncertain. Germline V CDR1 and CDR2: SNHLY, FYNNEI. The CDR3 is 11 residues long. V lost 4 bases to trimming and J lost 6 bases, with 6 bases between them.

This rearrangement joins TRBV18 to TRBJ1-2, with D tentatively TRBD1 (5 bases). CDR3 length: 13 amino acids. V was trimmed by 4 bases and J by 4 bases, leaving 10 bases between them. The germline CDR1 and CDR2 sequences are KGHSH and LQKENI. This chain's CDR3 is CASSLDSLYGYTF. The CDR3 region has the DNA TGTGCCAGCTCACTCGACAGCCTCTATGGCTACACCTTC.

This chain joins TRBV19 and TRBJ1-2; D is unclear. This CDR3 comprises 12 residues. Germline CDR1 is LNHDA and CDR2 is SQIVND (reference sequence). With 2 bases removed from V and 6 bases from J, the gap between germline ends came to 7 bases. The CDR3 DNA is TGTGCCAGTAGTATATCCGGGAATGGCTACACCTTC. This gives the protein CASSISGNGYTF.

This sequence joins TRBV14 and TRBJ2-3, with 16 bases lining up with TRBD2. This CDR3 is 21 amino acids long. Germline values: CDR1 SGHDN, CDR2 FVKESK. The J segment lost 4 bases and the V segment lost 0 bases, leaving 13 bases of the junction unmatched. The CDR3 protein is CASSQEAPGLAGGPVSDTQYF. The CDR3 nucleotides are TGTGCCAGCAGCCAAGAAGCTCCGGGACTAGCGGGAGGGCCGGTTTCAGATACGCAGTATTTT.

V usage is TRBV5-1 and J usage is TRBJ1-1; the match to TRBD1 covers 11 bases. This CDR3 is 15 amino acids long. The junction had 4 bases not matched to a gene; V was cut back by 2 bases and J by 4 bases. CDR1 and CDR2 (germline): SGHRS, YFSETQ. For the CDR3, the DNA is TGCGCCAGCAGCTTAACCGGGACAGGGGGCACTGAAGCTTTCTTT. Translation: CASSLTGTGGTEAFF.

The chain couples TRBV2 to TRBJ1-5, with D possibly being TRBD1 (6 bases). The CDR3 length is 14 residues. The germline gives CDR1 SNHLY, CDR2 FYNNEI. V lost 3 bases to trimming and J lost 4 bases, with 10 bases between them. CDR3 in DNA: TGTGCCAGCAGTGAGCCGAGGGGGAATCAGCCCCAGCATTTT. Its translation is CASSEPRGNQPQHF.

The chain carries TRBV7-9 and TRBJ1-5; 8 positions agree with TRBD1. The V gene end was trimmed by 6 bases and the J gene end by 6 bases; junction bases not matched to a gene: 10. This CDR3 has 15 residues. From germline, CDR1 is SEHNR and CDR2 FQNEAQ (reference sequence). CDR3 sequence (DNA): TGTGCCAGCAGTCCCGGGACAGGATTCACTCAGCCCCAGCATTTT. This gives the protein CASSPGTGFTQPQHF. Full variable domain (rest looked up from reference TRBV7-9 and TRBJ1-5): DTGVSQNPRHKITKRGQNVTFRCDPISEHNRLYWYRQTLGQGPEFLTYFQNEAQLEKSRLLSDRFSAERPKGSFSTLEIQRTEQGDSAMYLCASSPGTGFTQPQHFGDGTRLSIL.

The J gene is TRBJ2-3, the V gene TRBV5-1, with unresolved D. The CDR3 runs 14 residues. The V gene's germline CDR1 is SGHRS and CDR2 YFSETQ. Trimming cost V 0 bases and J 2 bases, with 7 bases left between them. The CDR3 DNA reads TGCGCCAGCAGCTTGGTTTCCGTCACAGATACGCAGTATTTT. Translated: CASSLVSVTDTQYF.

This chain joins TRBV14 and TRBJ1-4, with D unresolved. The CDR3 is 15 residues long. With 2 bases removed from V and 8 bases from J, the gap between germline ends came to 15 bases. Germline lookup yields CDR1 SGHDN and CDR2 FVKESK. The CDR3 DNA reads as TGTGCCAGCAGCCAACAGCCCCAGGCGAGCGAAAAACTGTTTTTT. Protein: CASSQQPQASEKLFF.

The chain combines TRBV19 with TRBJ1-2, with TRBD1 identical over 8 bases. This CDR3 spans 17 amino acids. Germline V lookup: CDR1 LNHDA, CDR2 SQIVND (reference sequence). J was trimmed by 3 bases and V by 4 bases; bases with no gene match: 13. Here the CDR3 DNA reads TGTGCCAGTAGTACCCCGACAGGGGAGTTCCTTGACTATGGCTACACCTTC. As protein: CASSTPTGEFLDYGYTF. Full variable domain (outside the CDR3, taken from reference TRBV19 and TRBJ1-2): DGGITQSPKYLFRKEGQNVTLSCEQNLNHDAMYWYRQDPGQGLRLIYYSQIVNDFQKGDIAEGYSVSREKKESFPLTVTSAQKNPTAFYLCASSTPTGEFLDYGYTFGSGTRLTVV.

The chain combines TRBV28 with TRBJ1-1; TRBD1 matches 7 bases. The CDR3 length is 16 residues. Germline V gene sequence: CDR1 MDHEN, CDR2 SYDVKM. The junction had 11 bases not matched to a gene; V was cut back by 6 bases and J by 1 base. The CDR3 here is CASSHPPGGRNTEAFF. The CDR3 nucleotides are TGTGCCAGCAGCCATCCTCCAGGGGGACGGAACACTGAAGCTTTCTTT.

This clone turned up a few times. The chain carries TRBV2 and TRBJ1-1; 7 nucleotides line up with TRBD1. The CDR3 consists of 15 residues. Germline V lookup: CDR1 SNHLY, CDR2 FYNNEI. The ends lost 4 bases at V and 0 bases at J; junction bases unmatched: 5. The CDR3 DNA follows: TGTGCCAGCAGTGTATCGGGACAGCTGAACACTGAAGCTTTCTTT. Encoded protein: CASSVSGQLNTEAFF.

This clone was picked up one time. V is TRBV7-9 and J is TRBJ2-7, with D possibly matching TRBD1 (6 bases). Germline loops: CDR1 SEHNR, CDR2 FQNEAQ (reference sequence). This CDR3 comprises 15 residues. With 5 bases removed from V and 3 bases from J, the gap between germline ends came to 17 bases. CDR3 nucleotide sequence: TGTGCCAGCAGCCCAAGGGTAGGGGGTTACTACGAGCAGTACTTC. Translating it yields CASSPRVGGYYEQYF.

The rearrangement joins TRBV10-1 to TRBJ2-7; D possibly corresponds to TRBD1 (5 bases). Germline CDR1 and CDR2: WNHNN and SYGVQD (reference sequence). The CDR3 runs to 14 residues. With 0 bases removed from V and 2 bases from J, the gap between germline ends came to 8 bases. The CDR3: CASSESRRAYEQYF. CDR3 coding DNA: TGCGCCAGCAGTGAGTCCCGCAGGGCCTACGAGCAGTACTTC.

The chain uses TRBV15 and TRBJ1-2; D perhaps matches TRBD1 (5 bases). V gave up 0 bases and J gave up 8 bases, with 16 bases separating them. The CDR3 loop spans 15 amino acids. CDR1 and CDR2 (germline): LNHNV, YYDKDF (reference sequence). The CDR3 DNA is TGTGCCACCAGCAGAGAGGGTGCAGGGATACGCGGCTACACCTTC. It translates to CATSREGAGIRGYTF.

The V call is TRBV5-1, the J call TRBJ1-2; D is perhaps TRBD1 (6 bases). There are 14 residues in the CDR3. Germline V CDR1 and CDR2: SGHRS, YFSETQ. V lost 2 bases, J lost 2 bases, and 10 bases lay in between. CDR3 loop: CASSLLGANYGYTF. The CDR3 DNA reads as TGCGCCAGCAGCTTACTGGGGGCGAACTATGGCTACACCTTC.

The count of this clone is one. The chain links TRBV4-1 to TRBJ1-1; 7 bases agree with TRBD1. The junction had 7 bases not matched to a gene; V was cut back by 2 bases and J by 4 bases. This CDR3 is 15 amino acids long. CDR1 and CDR2 (germline): MGHRA, YSYEKL. The CDR3 DNA follows: TGCGCCAGCAGCCAAAACGCTCCAGGGGGCACTGAAGCTTTCTTT. As protein: CASSQNAPGGTEAFF.

The rearrangement uses TRBV29-1 and TRBJ2-7; 9 bases fit TRBD2. The trim removed 4 bases at V and 4 bases at J, leaving 8 bases unmatched. The CDR3 runs 14 residues. Germline assignment: CDR1 SQVTM and CDR2 ANQGSEA. This CDR3 reads CSVVPLAGRYEQYF. CDR3 DNA: TGCAGCGTTGTCCCCCTAGCGGGGAGGTACGAGCAGTACTTC.

This chain connects TRBV27 to TRBJ2-7, with TRBD2 matching 12 bases. Germline CDR1 and CDR2: MNHEY and SMNVEV (reference sequence). V lost 9 bases to trimming and J lost 2 bases; unmatched junction nucleotides: 5. The CDR3 has 14 amino acids. CDR3: CASRLAGGPYEQYF. CDR3 bases: TGTGCCAGTCGGCTAGCGGGAGGGCCCTACGAGCAGTACTTC.

This chain joins TRBV19 and TRBJ1-2; D might be TRBD1 (5 bases). The V end was cut by 0 bases, the J end by 4 bases, with 12 bases between. The CDR3 runs to 15 residues. From germline, CDR1 is LNHDA and CDR2 SQIVND (reference sequence). The CDR3 DNA follows: TGTGCCAGTAGTATAGATCAGGGCACGATCTATGGCTACACCTTC. Protein sequence: CASSIDQGTIYGYTF.

The chain uses TRBV28 and TRBJ1-2; 8 positions match TRBD1. Germline V CDR1 and CDR2: MDHEN, SYDVKM. This CDR3 contains 14 residues. After removal of 5 bases from V and 5 bases from J, the junction contained 7 bases not matched to a gene. The CDR3 here is CASSTNRGLYGYTF. The CDR3 region has the DNA TGTGCCAGCAGTACAAACAGGGGGTTGTATGGCTACACCTTC.

The J gene is TRBJ1-5, the V gene TRBV30; no definite D call. V was trimmed by 3 bases and J by 5 bases, leaving 17 bases between them. Germline CDR1 GTSNPN, CDR2 SVGIG (reference sequence). The length of the CDR3 is 15 residues. Here the CDR3 reads CAWRTRGGMDQPQHF. The CDR3 DNA reads as TGTGCCTGGAGAACCCGGGGAGGGATGGATCAGCCCCAGCATTTT.

The sample holds one count of this clone. The chain links TRBV27 to TRBJ1-1; D unclear. The CDR3 covers 13 residues. V shed 3 bases and J shed 0 bases, with 5 bases lying between them. Germline V gene lookup returns CDR1 MNHEY and CDR2 SMNVEV (reference sequence). CDR3 loop: CASSLQMNTEAFF. The DNA of the CDR3 is TGTGCCAGCAGTTTGCAGATGAACACTGAAGCTTTCTTT.

This rearrangement joins TRBV11-2 to TRBJ2-4, with 9 bases identical to TRBD1. The CDR3 has 14 amino acids. Losses at the gene ends were 4 bases for V and 9 bases for J; bases not matched to a gene: 7. Germline V CDR1 and CDR2: SGHAT, FQNNGV. The DNA for the CDR3 is TGTGCCAGCAGCTCTAACAGGGGGCGATTCATTCAGTACTTC. Amino acid sequence: CASSSNRGRFIQYF.

This chain links TRBV19 with TRBJ1-5, with 11 bases identical to TRBD1. V was clipped by 7 bases and J by 3 bases; unmatched bases: 8. The CDR3 is 16 amino acids. The germline gives CDR1 LNHDA, CDR2 SQIVND (reference sequence). CDR3 nucleotides: TGTGCCAGTACCCCCTGGGACAGGGGGGTCAATCAGCCCCAGCATTTT. Amino acid sequence: CASTPWDRGVNQPQHF.

V usage is TRBV9 and J usage is TRBJ1-1; D gene uncertain. In germline, CDR1 is SGDLS, CDR2 YYNGEE. The CDR3 length is 15 residues. The germline V and J ends were trimmed by 3 bases and 1 base, with 13 bases remaining between them. This CDR3 is CASSGSEEANTEAFF. The CDR3 DNA follows: TGTGCCAGCAGCGGATCAGAGGAAGCGAACACTGAAGCTTTCTTT. The complete variable domain, with remaining parts taken from reference TRBV9 and TRBJ1-1, reads DSGVTQTPKHLITATGQRVTLRCSPRSGDLSVYWYQQSLDQGLQFLIQYYNGEERAKGNILERFSAQQFPDLHSELNLSSLELGDSALYFCASSGSEEANTEAFFGQGTRLTVV.

Details on this clone: The sample contains more than one DNA sequence encoding this CDR3. The chain couples TRBV2 to TRBJ1-2; possible D gene TRBD1, 6 bases. This CDR3 spans 15 amino acids. CDR1 is SNHLY and CDR2 is FYNNEI in the germline V gene. V shed 3 bases and J shed 5 bases, with 16 bases lying between them. CDR3 sequence: CASSDTQQGIYGYTF. The CDR3, as DNA: TGTGCCAGCAGTGATACGCAACAGGGAATTTATGGCTACACCTTC.

This clone appeared a single time. This chain connects TRBV19 to TRBJ1-2, with D uncertain. The V and J ends lost 7 bases and 6 bases respectively, with 21 bases between them. There are 15 residues in the CDR3. The V gene's germline CDR1 is LNHDA and CDR2 SQIVND (reference sequence). CDR3 sequence: CASIPTRVEDDGYTF. CDR3 nucleotide sequence: TGTGCCAGTATCCCAACCCGGGTAGAAGACGATGGCTACACCTTC.

The chain recombines TRBV23-1 with TRBJ1-5, with D possibly matching TRBD1 (5 bases). TRBV23-1 is given ORF status, its function remaining uncertain. The CDR3 length is 17 residues. V lost 0 bases and J 4 bases, leaving 16 bases between the germline ends. This chain's CDR3 is CASSQSRHRIINQPQHF. CDR3 DNA sequence: TGCGCCAGCAGTCAATCGAGGCACAGGATCATAAATCAGCCCCAGCATTTT.